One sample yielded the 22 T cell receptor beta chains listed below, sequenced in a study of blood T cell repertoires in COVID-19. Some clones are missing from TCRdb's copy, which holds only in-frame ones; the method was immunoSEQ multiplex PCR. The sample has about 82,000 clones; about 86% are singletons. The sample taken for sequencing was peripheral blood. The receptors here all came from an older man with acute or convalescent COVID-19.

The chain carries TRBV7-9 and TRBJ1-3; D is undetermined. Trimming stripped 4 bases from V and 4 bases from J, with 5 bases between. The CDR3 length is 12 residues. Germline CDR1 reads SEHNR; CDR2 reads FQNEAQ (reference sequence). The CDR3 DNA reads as TGTGCCAGCAGCTCCCAGGGAAACACCATATATTTT. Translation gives CASSSQGNTIYF.

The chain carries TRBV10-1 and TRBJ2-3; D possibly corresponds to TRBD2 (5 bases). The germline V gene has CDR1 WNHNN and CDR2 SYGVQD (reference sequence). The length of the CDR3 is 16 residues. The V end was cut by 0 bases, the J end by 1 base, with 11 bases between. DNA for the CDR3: TGCGCCAGCAGTGAGTCGGAGTCCGGGGGCACAGATACGCAGTATTTT. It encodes CASSESESGGTDTQYF.

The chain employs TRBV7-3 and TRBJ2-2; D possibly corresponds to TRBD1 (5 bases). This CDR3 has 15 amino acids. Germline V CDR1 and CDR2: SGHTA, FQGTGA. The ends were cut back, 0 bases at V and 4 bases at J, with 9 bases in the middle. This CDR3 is CASSLTGVGTGELFF. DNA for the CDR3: TGTGCCAGCAGCTTAACAGGGGTCGGCACCGGGGAGCTGTTTTTT.

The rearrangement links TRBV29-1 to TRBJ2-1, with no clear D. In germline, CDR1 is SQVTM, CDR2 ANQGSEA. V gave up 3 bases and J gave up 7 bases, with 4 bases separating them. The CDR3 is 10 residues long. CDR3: CSVDRNEQFF. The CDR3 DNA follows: TGCAGCGTTGACAGAAATGAGCAGTTCTTC.

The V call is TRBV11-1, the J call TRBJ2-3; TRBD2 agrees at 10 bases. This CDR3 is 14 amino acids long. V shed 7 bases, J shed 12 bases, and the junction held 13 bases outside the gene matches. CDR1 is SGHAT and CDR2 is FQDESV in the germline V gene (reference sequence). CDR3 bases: TGTGCCAGCACCCATGGAGTAGCGGGAGGCGCCCAGTATTTT. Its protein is CASTHGVAGGAQYF.

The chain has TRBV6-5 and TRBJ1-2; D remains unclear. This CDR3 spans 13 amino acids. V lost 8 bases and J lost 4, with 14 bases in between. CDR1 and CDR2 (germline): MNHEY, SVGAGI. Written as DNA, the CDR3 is TGTGCCAGCGTCGCGGGCGGTGGCTATGGCTACACCTTC. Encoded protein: CASVAGGGYGYTF.

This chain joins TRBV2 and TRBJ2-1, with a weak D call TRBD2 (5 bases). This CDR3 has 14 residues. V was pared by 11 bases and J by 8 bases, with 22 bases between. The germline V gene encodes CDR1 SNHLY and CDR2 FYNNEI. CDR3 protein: CASSGLLPNDEQFF. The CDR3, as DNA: TGTGCCTCGTCCGGACTGCTCCCCAATGATGAGCAGTTCTTC.

The CDR3 region is CASSTPDRVQETQYF. CDR3 nucleotides: TGTGCCAGCAGTACTCCCGACAGGGTCCAAGAGACCCAGTACTTC. The chain links TRBV28 to TRBJ2-5; 7 nucleotides match TRBD1. The CDR3 loop spans 15 amino acids. Looked up from germline, CDR1 is MDHEN and CDR2 is SYDVKM. Unmatched junction bases numbered 7, after V lost 5 bases and J lost 1 base.

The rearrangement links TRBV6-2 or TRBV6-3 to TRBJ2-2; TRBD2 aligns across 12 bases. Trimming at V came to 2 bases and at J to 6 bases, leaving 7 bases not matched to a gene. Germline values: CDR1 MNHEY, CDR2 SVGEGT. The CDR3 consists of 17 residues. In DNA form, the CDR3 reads TGTGCCAGCAGTTACAGAGCGGGACTAGCGGGTCCCGGGGAGCTGTTTTTT. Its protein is CASSYRAGLAGPGELFF.

The CDR3 loop reads CASSVATRTGGIGYTF. The CDR3 DNA is TGTGCCAGCAGTGTAGCCACTCGGACAGGGGGCATTGGCTACACCTTC. The rearrangement uses TRBV28 and TRBJ1-2; 11 nucleotides match TRBD1. This CDR3 spans 16 amino acids. Trimming took 5 bases from V and 7 from J; bases not matched to a gene: 12. CDR1 is MDHEN, CDR2 SYDVKM, per germline.

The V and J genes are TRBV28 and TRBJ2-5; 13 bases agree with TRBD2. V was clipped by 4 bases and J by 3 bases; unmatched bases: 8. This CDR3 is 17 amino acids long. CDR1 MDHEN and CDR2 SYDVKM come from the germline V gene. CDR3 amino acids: CASSWDWTSGSKETQYF. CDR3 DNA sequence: TGTGCCAGCAGTTGGGATTGGACTAGCGGGAGCAAAGAGACCCAGTACTTC. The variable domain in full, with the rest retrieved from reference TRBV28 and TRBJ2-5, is DVKVTQSSRYLVKRTGEKVFLECVQDMDHENMFWYRQDPGLGLRLIYFSYDVKMKEKGDIPEGYSVSREKKERFSLILESASTNQTSMYLCASSWDWTSGSKETQYFGPGTRLLVL.

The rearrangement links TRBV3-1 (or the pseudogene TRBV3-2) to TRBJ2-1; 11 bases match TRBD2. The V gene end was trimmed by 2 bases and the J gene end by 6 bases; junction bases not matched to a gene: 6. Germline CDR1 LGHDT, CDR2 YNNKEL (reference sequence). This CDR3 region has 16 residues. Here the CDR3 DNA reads TGTGCCAGCAGCCAAACTAGCGGGAGAGTAGGCAATGAGCAGTTCTTC. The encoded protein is CASSQTSGRVGNEQFF.

CDR3 nucleotide sequence: TGCAGCGTTGAAGGCACAGCCTACGAGCAGTACTTC. It codes for CSVEGTAYEQYF. The V gene is TRBV29-1, the J gene TRBJ2-7, with unresolved D. The CDR3 is 12 residues long. Germline lookup yields CDR1 SQVTM and CDR2 ANQGSEA. The germline V and J ends were trimmed by 1 base and 2 bases, with 6 bases remaining between them.

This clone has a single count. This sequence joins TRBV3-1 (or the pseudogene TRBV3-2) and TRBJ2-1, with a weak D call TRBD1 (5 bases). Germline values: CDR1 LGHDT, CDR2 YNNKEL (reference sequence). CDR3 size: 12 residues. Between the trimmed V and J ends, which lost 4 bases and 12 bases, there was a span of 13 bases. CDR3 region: CASSLQGKAQFF. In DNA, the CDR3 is TGTGCCAGCAGCCTGCAGGGTAAGGCGCAGTTCTTC.

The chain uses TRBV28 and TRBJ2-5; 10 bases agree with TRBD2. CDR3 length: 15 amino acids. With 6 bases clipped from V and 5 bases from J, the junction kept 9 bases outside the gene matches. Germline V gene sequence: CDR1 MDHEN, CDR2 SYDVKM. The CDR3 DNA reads TGTGCCAGCAGGTTTATAGCGGGAGGCGGGGAGACCCAGTACTTC. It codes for CASRFIAGGGETQYF.

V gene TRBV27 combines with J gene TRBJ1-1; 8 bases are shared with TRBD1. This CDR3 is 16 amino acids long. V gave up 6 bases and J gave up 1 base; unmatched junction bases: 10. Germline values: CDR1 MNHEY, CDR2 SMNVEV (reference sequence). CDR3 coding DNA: TGTGCCAGCAGGACCCGGACAGGGCTCCGGAACACTGAAGCTTTCTTT. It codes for CASRTRTGLRNTEAFF.

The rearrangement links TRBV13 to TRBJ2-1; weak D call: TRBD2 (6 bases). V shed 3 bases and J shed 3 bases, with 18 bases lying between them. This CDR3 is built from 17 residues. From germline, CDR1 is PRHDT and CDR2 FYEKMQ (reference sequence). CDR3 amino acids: CASSFPSGRAGYNEQFF. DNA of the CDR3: TGTGCCAGCAGCTTTCCCTCGGGGAGAGCGGGCTACAATGAGCAGTTCTTC.

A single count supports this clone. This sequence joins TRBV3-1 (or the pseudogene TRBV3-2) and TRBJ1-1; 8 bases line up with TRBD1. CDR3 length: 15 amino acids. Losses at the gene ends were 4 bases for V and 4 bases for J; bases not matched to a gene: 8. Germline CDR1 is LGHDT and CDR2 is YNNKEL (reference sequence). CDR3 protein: CASSLRQGRGTEAFF. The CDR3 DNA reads TGTGCCAGCAGCCTCCGACAGGGGAGAGGCACTGAAGCTTTCTTT.

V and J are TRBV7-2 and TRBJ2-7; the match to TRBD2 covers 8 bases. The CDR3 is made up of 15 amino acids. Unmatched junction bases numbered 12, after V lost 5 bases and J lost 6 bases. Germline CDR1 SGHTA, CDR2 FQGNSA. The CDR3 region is CASSNNGLAAAEQYF. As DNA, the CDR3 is TGTGCCAGCAGCAATAACGGACTAGCCGCCGCCGAGCAGTACTTC.

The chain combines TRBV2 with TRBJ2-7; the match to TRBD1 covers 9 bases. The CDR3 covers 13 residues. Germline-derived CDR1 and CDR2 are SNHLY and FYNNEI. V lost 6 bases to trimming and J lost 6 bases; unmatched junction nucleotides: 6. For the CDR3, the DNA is TGTGCCAGCAGGCTTACGACAGGGGGCGAGCAGTACTTC. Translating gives CASRLTTGGEQYF.

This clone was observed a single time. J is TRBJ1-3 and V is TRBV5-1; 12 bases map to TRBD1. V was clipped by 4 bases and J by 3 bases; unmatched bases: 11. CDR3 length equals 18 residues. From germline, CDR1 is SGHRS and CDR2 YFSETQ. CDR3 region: CASSPGGQGAVDGNTIYF. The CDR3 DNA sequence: TGCGCCAGCAGCCCCGGGGGACAGGGGGCCGTGGATGGAAACACCATATATTTT.

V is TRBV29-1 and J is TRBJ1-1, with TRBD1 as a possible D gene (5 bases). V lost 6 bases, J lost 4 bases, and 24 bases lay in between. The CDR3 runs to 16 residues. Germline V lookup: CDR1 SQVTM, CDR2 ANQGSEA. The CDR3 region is CSVKQGGWSGGTEAFF. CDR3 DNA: TGCAGCGTGAAGCAAGGAGGTTGGTCGGGGGGCACTGAAGCTTTCTTT.